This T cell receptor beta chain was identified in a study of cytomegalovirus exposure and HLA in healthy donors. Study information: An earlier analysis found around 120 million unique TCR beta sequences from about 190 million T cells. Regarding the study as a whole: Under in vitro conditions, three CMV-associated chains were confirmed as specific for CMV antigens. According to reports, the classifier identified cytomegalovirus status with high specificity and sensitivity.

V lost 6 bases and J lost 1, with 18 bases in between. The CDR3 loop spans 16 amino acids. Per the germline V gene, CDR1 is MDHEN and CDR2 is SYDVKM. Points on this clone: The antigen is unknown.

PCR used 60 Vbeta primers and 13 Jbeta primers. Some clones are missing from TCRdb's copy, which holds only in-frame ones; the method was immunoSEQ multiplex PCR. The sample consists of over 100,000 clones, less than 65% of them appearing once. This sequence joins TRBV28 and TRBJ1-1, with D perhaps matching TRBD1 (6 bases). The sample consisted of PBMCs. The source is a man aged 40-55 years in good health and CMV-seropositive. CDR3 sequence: CASSPTPQGANTEAFF. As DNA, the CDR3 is TGTGCCAGCAGCCCAACTCCACAGGGAGCGAACACTGAAGCTTTCTTT.